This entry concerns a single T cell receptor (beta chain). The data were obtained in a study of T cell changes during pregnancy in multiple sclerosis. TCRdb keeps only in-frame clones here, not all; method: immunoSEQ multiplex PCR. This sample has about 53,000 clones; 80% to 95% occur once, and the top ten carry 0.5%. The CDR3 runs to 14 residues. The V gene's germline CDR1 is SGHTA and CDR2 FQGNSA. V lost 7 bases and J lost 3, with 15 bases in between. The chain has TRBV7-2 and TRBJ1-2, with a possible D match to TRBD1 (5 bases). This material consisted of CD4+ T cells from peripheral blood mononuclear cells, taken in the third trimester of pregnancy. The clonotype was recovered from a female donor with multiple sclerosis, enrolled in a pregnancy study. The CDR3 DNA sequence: TGTGCCAGCACCCTAACCGGGGGTGACTATGGCTACACCTTC. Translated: CASTLTGGDYGYTF.